This TCR beta chain appears in the sequencing data of a study of blood T cell repertoires in COVID-19. Repertoires were generated with immunoSEQ multiplex PCR, while TCRdb's copy carries only in-frame clones and drops some. The sample lists approximately 230,000 clones; roughly 85% were seen once. The germline gives CDR1 LNHDA, CDR2 SQIVND (reference sequence). CDR3 size: 15 residues. V was trimmed by 1 base and J by 8 bases, leaving 17 bases between them. The receptor was isolated from a man younger than 40 who had recovered from COVID-19. Sequenced: peripheral blood. The V and J genes are TRBV19 and TRBJ1-2; D gene unclear. The CDR3 DNA is TGTGCCAGTAGTATAGTTAATGGGCCCCTTCAAGGCTACACCTTC. Its translation is CASSIVNGPLQGYTF.